A selection of T cell receptor beta chains follows, all from one sample in a study of somatic mutations in cytotoxic T cells in rheumatoid arthritis. The method was immunoSEQ multiplex PCR; TCRdb's version includes in-frame clones alone and lacks a portion of them. The profile shows approximately 19,000 clones, approximately 80% of them singletons. Input material: CD8+ T cells sorted from blood. The source is an adult with rheumatoid arthritis. The conserved cysteine and the conserved F or W are not part of the CDR3 here. For some rows the clone size is stated as once, few or many, or as a class when expanded; others skip it.

TRBV25-1	NA	TRBJ1-1	ASSATGRRATEAF
TRBV9	NA	TRBJ2-7	ASSPGQGFSYEQY
TRBV4-2	once	TRBJ2-2	ASSGQGAVGELF
TRBV5-5	once	TRBJ2-1	ASSLGGRANF
TRBV9	NA	TRBJ2-7	ASSPTGGTDYEQY
TRBV5-8	NA	TRBJ1-2	ASSAVENLSDGYT
TRBV7-6	NA	TRBJ2-7	ASSSTRQGDSEQY
TRBV4-3	NA	TRBJ2-7	ASSQDSHEQY
TRBV6-5	NA	TRBJ2-1	ASNGDRGPYNEQF
TRBV7-9	NA	TRBJ2-3	ASSSGLAGESTDTQY
TRBV11-3	once	TRBJ2-5	ASSRDGGSQETQY
TRBV4-1	NA	TRBJ2-5	ASSLTSAEGQETQY
TRBV27	NA	TRBJ2-1	ASSRQGTYNEQF
TRBV7-2	NA	TRBJ1-1	ASSWDRLNTEAF
TRBV4-1	NA	TRBJ2-7	ASSQVARGYEQY
TRBV2	NA	TRBJ2-2	ASRGDSSTGELF
TRBV7-9	few	TRBJ2-7	ASSSGLGGYEQY
TRBV14	NA	TRBJ1-2	ASSQALNYGYT
TRBV7-2	once	TRBJ2-3	ASSLTSGSTDTQY
TRBV30	NA	TRBJ1-1	ACLRVAGTEAF
TRBV28	once	TRBJ1-1	ASSPTDRGLRDYMNTEAF
TRBV30	NA	TRBJ1-4	ASHLGTGGEKLF
TRBV4-2	NA	TRBJ2-7	ASSPGLAGYEQY
TRBV19	few	TRBJ2-1	ASSIGDGTGV
TRBV29-1	NA	TRBJ2-1	SVEDGLADNEQF
TRBV4-2	NA	TRBJ1-1	ASSQDRDANTEAF
TRBV4-3	once	TRBJ2-5	ASSQDRAETQY
TRBV27	NA	TRBJ1-1	ASIPWGTGGTMNTEAF
TRBV4-1	NA	TRBJ2-7	ASSQDLSSGLSYEQY
TRBV27	NA	TRBJ2-5	ASSLSPGHLQETQY
TRBV27	NA	TRBJ2-7	ASSSYHDSPEQY
TRBV6-5	medium-sized	TRBJ2-7	ASTSIRTNSYEQY
TRBV29-1	once	TRBJ2-7	SVEMGLVAGSYEQY
TRBV11-2	NA	TRBJ2-5	ASSRYNPLRLVGKETQY
TRBV30	once	TRBJ1-5	AWSVGGYTNQPQH
TRBV9	NA	TRBJ2-1	ASSVEGLEGYNEQF
TRBV4-2	NA	TRBJ2-3	ASSQKAGGNTDTQY
TRBV10-3	few	TRBJ2-7	AIRSSYEQY
TRBV11-1	few	TRBJ1-1	ASSPDRLNTEAF
TRBV7-2	NA	TRBJ2-7	ASSLNAREGDEQY
TRBV27	NA	TRBJ1-1	ASHQTLTGARTEAF
TRBV15	few	TRBJ1-2	ATSRRGDYGYT
TRBV19	NA	TRBJ2-3	ASSRQGEADTQY
TRBV27	NA	TRBJ2-2	ASRTLGTANTGELF
TRBV29-1	NA	TRBJ2-1	SVEPRTPNEQF
TRBV5-1	NA	TRBJ2-3	ASSFIRTDTQY
TRBV15	NA	TRBJ2-3	ATSRIGTPGIDTQY
TRBV11-2	NA	TRBJ1-1	ASSLKGPNTEAF
TRBV7-9	NA	TRBJ2-7	ASSSPSSYEQY
TRBV27	NA	TRBJ2-1	ASSLPSGIYNEQF